This T cell receptor beta chain was sequenced during a study of circulating CD8 cells and anti-PD-1 response in melanoma. Germline V gives CDR1 MGHDK, CDR2 SYGVNS. Trimming cost V 2 bases and J 0 bases, with 8 bases left between them. The CDR3 contains 15 residues. Using roughly 15 ng of total RNA, TCR libraries were made with the QIAseq Immune Repertoire TCR panel. TCRdb analysed the reads with MiXCR anew, one entry per CDR3 protein. The sample holds about 550 distinct CDR3 sequences; 6.5% to 7.5% are singletons and the top ten take around 23%. By proportion, this clonotype is large. Sorting of live CD3+CD8+TCRalphabeta+ cells by PD-1 and/or TIGIT gave four subsets.

The sample was CD8+ T cells from PBMCs, taken at baseline or after one month of anti-PD-1 therapy (not recorded which). This receptor was obtained from a human donor with melanoma. The chain is built from TRBV25-1 and TRBJ1-5; no clear D gene. The DNA for the CDR3 is TGTGCCAGCAGTGAACAAGGGCATAGCAATCAGCCCCAGCATTTT. It specifies CASSEQGHSNQPQHF.